This T cell receptor beta chain is drawn from a study of shared clonotypes between healthy human individuals. Regarding the study as a whole: Generation of non-shared clonotypes was less probable than generation of clonotypes shared by all four donors.

The V end was cut by 2 bases, the J end by 1 base, with 14 bases between. CDR1 is SGHVS, CDR2 FQNEAQ, per germline. This CDR3 spans 16 amino acids. CD45RA-negative memory and CD45RA+ naive subsets were split from the CD4+ cells. Worth noting for this clone: Its specificity is unknown.

Each cell subset's genomic DNA was divided evenly among several immunoSEQ plates. Sequenced by immunoSEQ multiplex PCR; TCRdb stores in-frame clones only, minus some. The sample includes about 980,000 clones, 76% of them seen just once. Material: memory CD4+ T cells sorted from blood. The subset was: CD45RA-negative fraction. The sequence was obtained from a young man in good health. The rearrangement joins TRBV7-8 to TRBJ1-1; D is undetermined. The CDR3: CASSLRAGLGNTEAFF. CDR3 bases: TGTGCCAGCAGCTTACGAGCGGGTTTAGGGAACACTGAAGCTTTCTTT. The full variable domain, with the rest looked up from reference TRBV7-8 and TRBJ1-1, is GAGVSQSPRYKVAKRGQDVALRCDPISGHVSLFWYQQALGQGPEFLTYFQNEAQLDKSGLPSDRFFAERPEGSVSTLKIQRTQQEDSAVYLCASSLRAGLGNTEAFFGQGTRLTVV.